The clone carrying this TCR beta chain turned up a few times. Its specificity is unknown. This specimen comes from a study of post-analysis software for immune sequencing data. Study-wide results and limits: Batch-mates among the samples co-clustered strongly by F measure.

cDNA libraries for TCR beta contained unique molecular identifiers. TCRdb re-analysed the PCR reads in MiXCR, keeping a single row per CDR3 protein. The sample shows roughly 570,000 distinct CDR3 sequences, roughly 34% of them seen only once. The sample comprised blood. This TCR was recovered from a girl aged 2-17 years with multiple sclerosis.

For the CDR3, the DNA is TGCGCCAGCAGCCCCGTGGGGGTAGGTGAGCAGTTCTTC. Protein product: CASSPVGVGEQFF. The chain uses TRBV4-1 and TRBJ2-1; possibly TRBD1 or TRBD2 for D (5 bases each). This CDR3 has 13 amino acids. V gave up 4 bases and J gave up 9 bases, with 13 bases separating them. Germline assignment: CDR1 MGHRA and CDR2 YSYEKL.